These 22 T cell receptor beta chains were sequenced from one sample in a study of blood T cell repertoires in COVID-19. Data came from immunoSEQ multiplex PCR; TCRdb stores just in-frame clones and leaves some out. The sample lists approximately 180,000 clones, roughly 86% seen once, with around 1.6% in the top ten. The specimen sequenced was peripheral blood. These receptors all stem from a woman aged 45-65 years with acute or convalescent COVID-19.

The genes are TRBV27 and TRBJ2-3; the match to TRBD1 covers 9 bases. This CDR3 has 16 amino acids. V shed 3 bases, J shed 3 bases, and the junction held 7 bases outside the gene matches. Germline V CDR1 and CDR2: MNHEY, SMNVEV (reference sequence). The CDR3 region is CASSLYGTGWTDTQYF. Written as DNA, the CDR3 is TGTGCCAGCAGTTTGTATGGGACAGGGTGGACAGATACGCAGTATTTT.

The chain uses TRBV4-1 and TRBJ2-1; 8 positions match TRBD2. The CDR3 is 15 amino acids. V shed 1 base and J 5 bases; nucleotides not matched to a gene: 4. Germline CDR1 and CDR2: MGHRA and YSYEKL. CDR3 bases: TGCGCCAGCAGCCAAGGAGGTAGCGGGGACAATGAGCAGTTCTTC. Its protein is CASSQGGSGDNEQFF.

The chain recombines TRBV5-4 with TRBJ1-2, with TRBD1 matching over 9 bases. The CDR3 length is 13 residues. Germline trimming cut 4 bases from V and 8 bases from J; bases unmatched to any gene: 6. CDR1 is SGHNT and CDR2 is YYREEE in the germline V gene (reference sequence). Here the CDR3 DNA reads TGTGCCAGCAGCCAAGGGACAGGGACAGGCTACACCTTC. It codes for CASSQGTGTGYTF.

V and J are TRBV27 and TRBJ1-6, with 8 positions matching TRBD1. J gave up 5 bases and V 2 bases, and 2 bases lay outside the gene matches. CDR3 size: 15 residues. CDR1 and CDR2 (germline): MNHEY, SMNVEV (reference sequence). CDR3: CASSLGQGNNSPLHF. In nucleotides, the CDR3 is TGTGCCAGCAGTTTAGGACAGGGAAATAATTCACCCCTCCACTTT.

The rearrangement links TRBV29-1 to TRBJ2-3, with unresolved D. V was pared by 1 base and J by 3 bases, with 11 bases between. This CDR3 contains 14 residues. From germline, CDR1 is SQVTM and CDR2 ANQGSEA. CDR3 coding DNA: TGCAGCGTTGAAGGTATTGACAAGACAGATACGCAGTATTTT. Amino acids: CSVEGIDKTDTQYF.

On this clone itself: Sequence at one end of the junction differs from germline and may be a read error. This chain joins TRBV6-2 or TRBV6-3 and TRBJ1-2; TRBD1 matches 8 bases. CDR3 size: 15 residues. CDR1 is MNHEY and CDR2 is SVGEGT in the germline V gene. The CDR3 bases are TGTGCCAGCAGTTACCTGGGACAGGCTAAGTATGGCTACACCTTC. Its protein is CASSYLGQAKYGYTF.

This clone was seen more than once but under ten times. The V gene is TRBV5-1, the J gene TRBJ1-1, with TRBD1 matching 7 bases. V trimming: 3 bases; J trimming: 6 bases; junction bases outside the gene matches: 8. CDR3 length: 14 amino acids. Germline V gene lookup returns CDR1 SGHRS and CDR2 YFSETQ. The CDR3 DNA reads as TGCGCCAGCAGCTCATCCGGGACAGCGTCTGAAGCTTTCTTT. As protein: CASSSSGTASEAFF.

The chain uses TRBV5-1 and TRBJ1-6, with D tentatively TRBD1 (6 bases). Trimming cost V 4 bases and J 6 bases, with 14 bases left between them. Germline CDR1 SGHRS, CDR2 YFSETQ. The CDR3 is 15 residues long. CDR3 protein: CASSTQTGSNSPLHF. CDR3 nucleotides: TGCGCCAGCAGCACCCAGACAGGATCTAATTCACCCCTCCACTTT.

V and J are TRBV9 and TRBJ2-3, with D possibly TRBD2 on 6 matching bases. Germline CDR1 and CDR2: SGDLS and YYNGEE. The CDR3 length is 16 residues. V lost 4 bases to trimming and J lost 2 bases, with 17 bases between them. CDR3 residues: CASSSRGGVITDTQYF. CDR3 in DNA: TGTGCCAGCAGCTCGAGGGGCGGGGTGATCACAGATACGCAGTATTTT. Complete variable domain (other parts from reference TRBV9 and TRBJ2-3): DSGVTQTPKHLITATGQRVTLRCSPRSGDLSVYWYQQSLDQGLQFLIQYYNGEERAKGNILERFSAQQFPDLHSELNLSSLELGDSALYFCASSSRGGVITDTQYFGPGTRLTVL.

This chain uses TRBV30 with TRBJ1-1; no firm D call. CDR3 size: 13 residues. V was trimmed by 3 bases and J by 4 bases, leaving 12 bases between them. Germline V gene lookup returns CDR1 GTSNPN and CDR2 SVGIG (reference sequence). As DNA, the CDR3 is TGTGCCTGGAGGAAGCCGGGGTTCACTGAAGCTTTCTTT. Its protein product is CAWRKPGFTEAFF.

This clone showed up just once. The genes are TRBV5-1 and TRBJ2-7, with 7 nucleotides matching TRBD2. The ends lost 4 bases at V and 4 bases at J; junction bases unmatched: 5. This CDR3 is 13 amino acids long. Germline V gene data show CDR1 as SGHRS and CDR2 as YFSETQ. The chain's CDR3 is CASSPPGGYEQYF. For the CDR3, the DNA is TGCGCCAGCAGCCCCCCGGGGGGATACGAGCAGTACTTC.

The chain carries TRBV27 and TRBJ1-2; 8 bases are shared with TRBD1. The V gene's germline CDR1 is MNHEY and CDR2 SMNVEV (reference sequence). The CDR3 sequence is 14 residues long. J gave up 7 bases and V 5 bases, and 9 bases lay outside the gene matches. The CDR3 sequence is CASSQTGARVGYTF. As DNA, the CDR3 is TGTGCCAGCAGTCAGACAGGGGCCCGCGTTGGCTACACCTTC.

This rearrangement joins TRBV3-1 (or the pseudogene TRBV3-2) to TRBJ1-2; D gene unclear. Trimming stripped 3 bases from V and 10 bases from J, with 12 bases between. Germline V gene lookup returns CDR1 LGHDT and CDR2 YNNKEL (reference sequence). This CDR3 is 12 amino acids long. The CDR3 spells CASSQGHKDYTF. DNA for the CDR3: TGTGCCAGCAGCCAGGGCCATAAGGACTACACCTTC.

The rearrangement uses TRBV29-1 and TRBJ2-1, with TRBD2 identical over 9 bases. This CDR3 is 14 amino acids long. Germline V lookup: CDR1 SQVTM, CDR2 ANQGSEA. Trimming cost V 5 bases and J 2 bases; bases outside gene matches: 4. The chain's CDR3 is CSVLGGRAYNEQFF. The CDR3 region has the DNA TGCAGCGTTTTGGGCGGGAGGGCCTACAATGAGCAGTTCTTC.

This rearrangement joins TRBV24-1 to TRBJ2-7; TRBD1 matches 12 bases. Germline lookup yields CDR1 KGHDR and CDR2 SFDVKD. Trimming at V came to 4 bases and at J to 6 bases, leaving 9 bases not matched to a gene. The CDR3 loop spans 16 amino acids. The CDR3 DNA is TGTGCCACCAGTGACGCGAAAGGGGACAGGGGGCGCGAGCAGTACTTC. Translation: CATSDAKGDRGREQYF.

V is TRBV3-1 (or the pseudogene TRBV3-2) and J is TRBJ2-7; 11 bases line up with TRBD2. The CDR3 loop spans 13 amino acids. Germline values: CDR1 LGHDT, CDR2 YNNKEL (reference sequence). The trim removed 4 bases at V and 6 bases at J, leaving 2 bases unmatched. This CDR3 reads CASSLAGGFEQYF. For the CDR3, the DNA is TGTGCCAGCAGCCTAGCGGGAGGGTTCGAGCAGTACTTC.

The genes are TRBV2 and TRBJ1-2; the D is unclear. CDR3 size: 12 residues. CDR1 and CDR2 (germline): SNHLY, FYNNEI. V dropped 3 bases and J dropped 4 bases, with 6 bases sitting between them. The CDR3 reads CASSDQFYGYTF. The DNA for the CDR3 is TGTGCCAGCAGTGATCAGTTCTATGGCTACACCTTC.

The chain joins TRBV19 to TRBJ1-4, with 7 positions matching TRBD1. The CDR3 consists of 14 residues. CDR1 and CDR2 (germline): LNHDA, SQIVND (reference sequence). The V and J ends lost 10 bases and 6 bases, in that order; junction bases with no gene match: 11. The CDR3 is CATQDRSSDEKLFF. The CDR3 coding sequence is TGTGCCACTCAGGACAGGAGTTCGGATGAAAAACTGTTTTTT.

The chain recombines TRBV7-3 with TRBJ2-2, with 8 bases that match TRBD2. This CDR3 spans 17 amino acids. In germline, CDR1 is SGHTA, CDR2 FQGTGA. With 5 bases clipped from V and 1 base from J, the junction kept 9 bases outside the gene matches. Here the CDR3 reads CASSVRPGGENTGELFF. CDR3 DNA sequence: TGTGCCAGCAGCGTACGTCCCGGGGGGGAGAACACCGGGGAGCTGTTTTTT.

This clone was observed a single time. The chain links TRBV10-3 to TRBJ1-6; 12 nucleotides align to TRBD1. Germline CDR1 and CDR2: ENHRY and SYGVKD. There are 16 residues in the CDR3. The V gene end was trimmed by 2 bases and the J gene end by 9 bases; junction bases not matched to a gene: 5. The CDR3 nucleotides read TGTGCCATCAGTGAGACGCGGGACAGGGGGCTTTCACCCCTCCACTTT. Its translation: CAISETRDRGLSPLHF.

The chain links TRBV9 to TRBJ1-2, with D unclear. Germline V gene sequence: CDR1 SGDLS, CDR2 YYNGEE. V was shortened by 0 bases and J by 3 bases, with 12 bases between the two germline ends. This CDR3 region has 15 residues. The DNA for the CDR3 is TGTGCCAGCAGCGTAGCTCCGGCGGATTACTATGGCTACACCTTC. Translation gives CASSVAPADYYGYTF. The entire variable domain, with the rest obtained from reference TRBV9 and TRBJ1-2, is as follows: DSGVTQTPKHLITATGQRVTLRCSPRSGDLSVYWYQQSLDQGLQFLIQYYNGEERAKGNILERFSAQQFPDLHSELNLSSLELGDSALYFCASSVAPADYYGYTFGSGTRLTVV.

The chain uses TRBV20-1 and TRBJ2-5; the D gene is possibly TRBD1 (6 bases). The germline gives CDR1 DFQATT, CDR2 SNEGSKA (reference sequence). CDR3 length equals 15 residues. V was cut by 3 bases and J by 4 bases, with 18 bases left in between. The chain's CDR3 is CSASAEQGFGETQYF. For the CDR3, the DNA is TGCAGTGCTAGTGCAGAACAGGGATTCGGAGAGACCCAGTACTTC.